This TCR beta chain was sequenced in a study of blood T cell repertoires in COVID-19. Study at large: COVID-19 samples, acute and convalescent, were from the United States, Italy and Spain.

This CDR3 is built from 11 residues. From germline, CDR1 is ENHRY and CDR2 SYGVKD. Original data processing: Amplifying reference gene primers gave estimates of nucleated cell counts. Assay: immunoSEQ multiplex PCR; the TCRdb copy retains only in-frame clones and omits some. The V and J calls and the clone size are those of that table, but D and trimming were determined from the DNA. The sample lists roughly 400,000 clones, approximately 89% seen once, with 1.7% in the top ten. Participants came from fewer than 25 US areas, aged about 18 to 100 years. Cohorts were assigned according to the clinical history that participants reported. As regards this clone: An end of the junction differs from the germline gene, which may be a read error.

The specimen was PBMCs or T cells enriched from blood (not recorded which). This receptor was identified in a woman in her twenties or thirties who had recovered from COVID-19. V gene TRBV10-3 combines with J gene TRBJ2-7; 7 nucleotides match TRBD2. This CDR3 is CAISAGTTASF. The CDR3 DNA is TGTGCCATCAGTGCCGGGACTACTGCTTCTTTC.